The 9 T cell receptor beta chains given below trace back to one sample, sequenced in a study of blood T cells in healthy people across ages. Then a second PCR, running roughly 6 to 12 cycles, was carried out with a sample-barcoded 5' primer and a J-beta primer mix. TCRdb itself ran the 5' RACE reads through MiXCR, one entry per CDR3 protein. The table includes more than 1,400,000 distinct CDR3 sequences, approximately 38% detected once. Sequences were obtained from blood. The source is a woman younger than 35 in good health.

The chain is built from TRBV7-9 and TRBJ2-2; D may be TRBD1 or TRBD2 (5 bases each). The CDR3 has 16 residues. The V end was cut by 1 base, the J end by 0 bases, with 9 bases between. Germline V gives CDR1 SEHNR, CDR2 FQNEAQ (reference sequence). The CDR3 is CASSLELGANTGELFF. DNA for the CDR3: TGTGCCAGCAGCTTAGAGCTGGGGGCGAACACCGGGGAGCTGTTTTTT.

The gene calls are TRBV7-2 and TRBJ1-2; no definite D call. The CDR3 is 15 amino acids. V gave up 1 base and J gave up 4 bases, with 13 bases separating them. Looked up from germline, CDR1 is SGHTA and CDR2 is FQGNSA. The CDR3 protein is CASSLGAAGVYGYTF. CDR3 coding DNA: TGTGCCAGCAGCTTAGGGGCGGCAGGTGTCTATGGCTACACCTTC.

The CDR3 reads CASSQDITTSYGYTF. CDR3 nucleotides: TGCGCCAGCAGCCAAGATATCACGACCTCTTATGGCTACACCTTC. The chain employs TRBV4-1 and TRBJ1-2; D is undetermined. From germline, CDR1 is MGHRA and CDR2 YSYEKL. Trimming left V 0 bases short and J 5 bases short, with 13 bases between. The CDR3 totals 15 residues.

This clonotype has only a few counts. This chain connects TRBV20-1 to TRBJ2-1; no reliable D call. The CDR3 is made up of 14 amino acids. V was pared by 5 bases and J by 7 bases, with 18 bases between. Germline V lookup: CDR1 DFQATT, CDR2 SNEGSKA (reference sequence). The CDR3 nucleotides are TGCAGTGCTCGGCCCCCCCTCCAAAGGAATGAGCAGTTCTTC. Its translation is CSARPPLQRNEQFF.

In this sample, this clonotype turned up many times. The genes are TRBV10-3 and TRBJ2-3; D not certain. The CDR3 is 13 amino acids. The V end was cut by 7 bases, the J end by 6 bases, with 14 bases between. The germline CDR1 and CDR2 sequences are ENHRY and SYGVKD. For the CDR3, the DNA is TGTGCCATCAACGCTCTCGTGTCCGATACGCAGTATTTT. This translates into CAINALVSDTQYF.

Here the CDR3 DNA reads TGCAGTGTCACCGTCGCGTCGAGCACAGATACGCAGTATTTT. Translated, it gives CSVTVASSTDTQYF. The chain recombines TRBV20-1 with TRBJ2-3; D remains ambiguous. The CDR3 loop spans 14 amino acids. Trimming took 7 bases from V and 0 from J, leaving 14 bases between them. The germline gives CDR1 DFQATT, CDR2 SNEGSKA (reference sequence).

This clonotype turned up a few times. The chain couples TRBV7-9 to TRBJ2-1, with 13 bases aligning to TRBD2. Germline assignment: CDR1 SEHNR and CDR2 FQNEAQ (reference sequence). V lost 5 bases and J lost 5; bases outside the gene matches: 9. This CDR3 comprises 17 residues. The CDR3 reads CASSPTFGLAGDNEQFF. CDR3 nucleotides: TGTGCCAGCAGCCCTACGTTTGGACTAGCGGGGGACAATGAGCAGTTCTTC.

The chain has TRBV28 and TRBJ2-1; 15 bases fit TRBD2. The CDR3 runs 15 residues. CDR1 is MDHEN and CDR2 is SYDVKM in the germline V gene. After removal of 7 bases from V and 10 bases from J, the junction contained 8 bases not matched to a gene. The CDR3 spells CASTEPGLAGGEQFF. CDR3 nucleotides: TGTGCCAGCACCGAACCGGGACTAGCGGGAGGCGAGCAGTTCTTC.

This clonotype was seen a handful of times. The rearrangement links TRBV20-1 to TRBJ2-5, with 10 bases matching TRBD2. The CDR3 totals 15 residues. Germline V gene lookup returns CDR1 DFQATT and CDR2 SNEGSKA (reference sequence). The V segment lost 4 bases and the J segment 2 bases; nucleotides outside the gene matches: 7. The CDR3 region is CSATHSGRTQETQYF. The CDR3 nucleotides read TGCAGTGCTACTCATAGCGGGAGGACGCAAGAGACCCAGTACTTC.